This paragraph reports one T cell receptor (beta chain). A read error may produce the germline difference seen at one junction end. The entry originates in a study of tumor-infiltrating lymphocytes in oesophageal squamous cell carcinoma. In germline, CDR1 is MDHEN, CDR2 SYDVKM. The CDR3 extends over 14 amino acids. TCRdb passed the PCR reads through MiXCR, listing each CDR3 protein once. This repertoire shows about 25,000 distinct CDR3 sequences, 38% found once; its top ten account for around 23%. V and J are TRBV28 and TRBJ1-4, with D uncertain. Sequencing input: esophageal tumor tissue. The clonotype was recovered from a male donor with esophageal squamous cell carcinoma. CDR3 region: CASSPIETNENLFF. The CDR3 DNA follows: TGTGCCAGCAGCCCCATTGAAACTAATGAAAATCTGTTTTTT.